This paragraph reports one T cell receptor (beta chain). Authors' methods: Quantification of nucleated cells was approximated via reference gene primer amplification. Libraries were prepared by immunoSEQ multiplex PCR; TCRdb keeps only in-frame clonotypes and omits some of them. V and J calls and clone size are those listed in that table; D and trimming were worked out from the DNA. The sample yields around 160,000 clones, over 80% seen once. The data were obtained in a study of blood T cell repertoires in COVID-19. Overall study context: Samples taken during acute and convalescent COVID-19 were collected in the United States, Italy and Spain. T cells, B-cell-depleted T cells, or PBMCs supplied cDNA or gDNA.

The CDR3 sequence is 15 residues long. From germline, CDR1 is KGHSH and CDR2 LQKENI. The junction had 11 bases not matched to a gene; V was cut back by 2 bases and J by 7 bases. V gene TRBV18 combines with J gene TRBJ2-7, with 7 bases matching TRBD1. This TCR was recovered from a woman aged 40 to 49 with active or convalescent COVID-19. The sequencing sample was made of peripheral blood. Here the CDR3 DNA reads TGTGCCAGCTCACCATTGGGACAGAACGCAAGGGAGCAGTACTTC. Translation: CASSPLGQNAREQYF.